This paragraph reports one TCR beta chain. This sample is part of a study of Graves' ophthalmopathy and Graves' hyperthyroidism. Researchers took RNA transcripts and amplified TCR beta CDR3 regions from them. The workflow started with a first-round RT-PCR run with HTBI primers and then moved on to a second-round multiplex PCR. TCRdb re-derived calls from the multiplex PCR reads in MiXCR, one entry per CDR3 protein. The table shows about 740,000 distinct CDR3 sequences, with 35% to 50% occurring only once. Ineligible for inclusion were patients with other autoimmune diseases, uncontrolled infections, pregnancy or lactation. This CDR3 is built from 15 residues. The germline CDR1 and CDR2 sequences are SGHAT and FQDESV (reference sequence). V lost 3 bases and J lost 3, with 11 bases in between.

This TCR came from an adult man with Graves' ophthalmopathy. Sequencing was performed on peripheral blood. The rearrangement uses TRBV11-1 and TRBJ1-4; possibly TRBD1 for D (5 bases). CDR3 amino acids: CASSFRQTPNEKLFF. For the CDR3, the DNA is TGTGCCAGCAGCTTCCGACAGACTCCTAATGAAAAACTGTTTTTT.